This entry is about one TCR beta chain. The antigen is undetermined. Alongside a J-beta primer mix, a sample-barcoded 5' primer served in a second PCR lasting roughly 6 to 12 cycles. TCRdb re-called the 5' RACE reads with MiXCR, one entry per CDR3 protein. The profile shows around 820,000 distinct CDR3 sequences, roughly 25% of them singletons. Germline assignment: CDR1 SQVTM and CDR2 ANQGSEA. The CDR3 has 15 amino acids. Trimming shortened V by 2 bases and J by 3 bases, and 13 bases separated the two germline ends. The people who gave samples were healthy Caucasians from Russia, aged roughly 6 to 95. The data stem from a study of blood T cells in healthy people across ages. Overall study findings and caveats: Correlation between TCR beta diversity and naive T cell percentage was strong. Per-million-T-cell TCR beta diversity fell roughly linearly with age.

The same data also went into a second study, on T cells of mothers and their children.

The source of this sequence is a boy aged 5-17 years in good health. Material: blood. The genes are TRBV29-1 and TRBJ2-2, with D maybe TRBD2 (6 bases). CDR3 bases: TGCAGCGTTGAACTCCCGGGAGCGTACACCGGGGAGCTGTTTTTT. Encoded protein: CSVELPGAYTGELFF.